This TCR beta chain was captured by sequencing in a study of T-cell reconstitution after alpha-beta-depleted transplantation in children. Unique molecular identifiers featured in how the TCRbeta library was prepared. TCRdb reanalysed the PCR reads using MiXCR and keeps one entry per CDR3 protein. The sample lists approximately 390,000 distinct CDR3 sequences; 11% were seen once. The germline V and J ends were trimmed by 1 base and 9 bases, with 16 bases remaining between them. In germline, CDR1 is SGHTA, CDR2 FQGNSA. This CDR3 is 15 amino acids long. The material sequenced was PBMCs from the stem cell graft donor, taken from the stem cell graft. The rearrangement uses TRBV7-2 and TRBJ2-1; D perhaps matches TRBD2 (6 bases). This TCR was sampled from a human donor who donated a stem cell graft to a child with acute myeloid leukemia. CDR3: CASSLDPSAVGEQFF. Here the CDR3 DNA reads TGTGCCAGCAGCTTAGATCCTAGCGCGGTTGGTGAGCAGTTCTTC.